This T cell receptor beta chain was retrieved from a study of control samples from healthy donors and cancer patients. The germline CDR1 and CDR2 sequences are SGHKS and YYEKEE (reference sequence). The CDR3 is 14 residues long. V was clipped by 2 bases and J by 2 bases, with 11 bases between them. Only in-frame clones appear in the TCRdb table, and some are missing; sequencing was by immunoSEQ multiplex PCR. The table records about 160,000 clones, around 94% of them present only once. The V call is TRBV5-5, the J call TRBJ2-7, with D perhaps TRBD1 (5 bases). Sequenced: PBMCs. The clonotype comes from a man in his sixties with colorectal cancer. This chain's CDR3 is CASSFREPTYEQYF. In DNA form, the CDR3 reads TGTGCCAGCAGCTTCAGGGAACCTACCTACGAGCAGTACTTC.